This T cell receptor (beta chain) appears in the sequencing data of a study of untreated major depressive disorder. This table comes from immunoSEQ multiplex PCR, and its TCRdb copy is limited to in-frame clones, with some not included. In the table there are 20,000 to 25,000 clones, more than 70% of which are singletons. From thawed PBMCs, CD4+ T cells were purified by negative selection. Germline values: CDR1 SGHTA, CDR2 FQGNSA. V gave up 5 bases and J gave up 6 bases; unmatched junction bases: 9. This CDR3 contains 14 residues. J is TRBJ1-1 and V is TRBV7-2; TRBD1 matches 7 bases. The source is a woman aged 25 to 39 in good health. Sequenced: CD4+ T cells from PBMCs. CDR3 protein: CASSANTGVSEAFF. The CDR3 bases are TGTGCCAGCAGCGCCAATACAGGGGTATCTGAAGCTTTCTTT.